This T cell receptor (beta chain) derives from a study of blood T cell repertoires in COVID-19. On the study more broadly: Samples came from the United States, Italy and Spain, spanning acute and convalescent COVID-19. PBMCs, B-cell-depleted T cells, or T cells were the source of the cDNA or gDNA that made up the material.

The Seattle patients joined while their infection was active and were tracked longitudinally afterward. V was cut by 0 bases and J by 4 bases, with 12 bases left in between. In germline, CDR1 is GTSNPN, CDR2 SVGIG (reference sequence). The CDR3 contains 14 residues. Per the authors' pipeline: Reference gene primers were amplified, and this amplification served to estimate nucleated cell counts. This table comes from immunoSEQ multiplex PCR, and its TCRdb copy is limited to in-frame clones, with some not included. The DNA gave D and trimming, while V, J and clone size come from that table. The sample lists 150,000 to 160,000 clones, around 83% occurring once.

This TCR was recovered from a woman aged 60-75 years with COVID-19, enrolled during active disease. The rearrangement links TRBV30 to TRBJ1-1; a possible D gene is TRBD1 (6 bases). Input material: peripheral blood. The CDR3 nucleotides are TGTGCCTGGAGTGTTGGGGGCTACGGCACTGAAGCTTTCTTT. Its protein is CAWSVGGYGTEAFF.